These 21 T cell receptor beta chains came from one sample sequenced in a study of tumor and adjacent non-tumor tissue in lung cancer (dated by TCRdb to the late 2010s). RNA was extracted from bulk unsorted tissue and checked for quality with a NanoDrop ND-1000 and an Agilent 2100. The library was obtained by multiplex PCR. Sequencing used an Illumina HiSeq 2500. TCRbeta libraries were constructed through three rounds of nested PCR with primers (Table S4) according to protocols adapted from ARM-PCR. Using fastp trimming at Q25 and MiXCR clonotype assembly, TCRdb reanalyzed the public sequencing data and kept in-frame beta chains. A single entry per CDR3 protein holds the most common genes and DNA from its merged rows. The sample table records tens of thousands of distinct CDR3 sequences; roughly 80% of these occur just once. Together, the top ten hold about an eighth of the sample. Sequenced material: lung tumor tissue. The receptor source for this set is a woman in her 50s with non-small cell lung cancer.

Details on this clonotype: A clone one base away is much larger, so this may be a read error. The V and J genes are TRBV7-9 and TRBJ2-1; no reliable D call. V was clipped by 2 bases and J by 7 bases, with 15 bases between them. Per germline, CDR1 SEHNR and CDR2 FQNEAQ (reference sequence). This CDR3 is built from 15 residues. For the CDR3, the DNA is TGTGCCAGCAGCTTACGGGCAGCCGGGCTAAATGAGCAGTTCTTC. Its protein product is CASSLRAAGLNEQFF.

Note on this clonotype: At one of its ends the junction is not consistent with the germline gene, which may arise from a read error. The gene calls are TRBV12-3 or TRBV12-4 and TRBJ2-1; perhaps D is TRBD1 or TRBD2 (5 bases each). This CDR3 is built from 12 residues. DNA for the CDR3: TGTGCCAGCACCAGAGGGGTGTACGGGCAGTTCTTT. It is translated as CASTRGVYGQFF.

In regard to this clonotype: At one end the junction does not follow the germline gene, possibly because of a read error. The chain recombines TRBV12-3 or TRBV12-4 with TRBJ2-7; a possible D gene is TRBD2 (5 bases). This CDR3 has 11 amino acids. Here the CDR3 reads CGSTYKREQYF. In DNA form, the CDR3 reads TGTGGCAGCACCTACAAGAGGGAGCAATACTTC.

For this clonotype: One junction end does not reproduce the germline sequence, and a read error may be involved. This chain joins TRBV4-1 and TRBJ2-3; D is possibly TRBD1 or TRBD2 (6 bases each). The CDR3 has 19 residues. CDR1 is MGHRA and CDR2 is YSYEKL in the germline V gene. The CDR3 DNA follows: TGCGCCAGCAACCAAGAAGAGGGGGGTGCGGAGGGGAGCACAGATACGCAATATTTT. It yields the protein CASNQEEGGAEGSTDTQYF.

This clonotype was seen just once. It may be a read error: a sequence one base away is much more abundant. The chain is built from TRBV20-1 and TRBJ2-3; the D gene is possibly TRBD2 (6 bases). This CDR3 spans 12 amino acids. CDR1 and CDR2 from the germline V gene are DFQATT and SNEGSKA (reference sequence). CDR3: CSPGVGTDTQYF. In DNA form, the CDR3 reads TGCAGCCCGGGAGTAGGCACAGATACGCAGTATTTT.

About this clonotype itself: Compared with germline, one end of the junction differs, possibly owing to a read error. The chain couples TRBV4-2 to TRBJ1-5; D not certain. This CDR3 is 13 amino acids long. Germline CDR1 LGHNA, CDR2 YNFKEQ. This CDR3 is CASSQGHEQLQHF. CDR3 DNA sequence: TGTGCCAGTAGCCAAGGCCATGAGCAGCTTCAGCATTTT.

Turning to this clonotype: One end of the junction fails to match germline, which may point to a read error. The rearrangement joins TRBV12-5 to TRBJ2-1, with TRBD2 matching 10 bases. The CDR3 has 15 residues. Germline V gene sequence: CDR1 LGHNT, CDR2 FRNRAP. This chain's CDR3 is CASGLTLAGDNEQFF. CDR3 DNA sequence: TGTGCTAGTGGTTTGACGCTAGCGGGAGATAATGAGCAGTTTTTC.

This clonotype was detected ten times or more. This rearrangement joins TRBV5-4 to TRBJ2-2, with TRBD1 matching over 7 bases. In germline, CDR1 is SGHNT, CDR2 YYREEE (reference sequence). V was clipped by 7 bases and J by 1 base; unmatched bases: 7. The CDR3 covers 15 residues. CDR3 sequence (DNA): TGTGCCAGCCAACAAAACAGGGGGAACACCGGGGAGCTGTTTTTT. Amino acid sequence: CASQQNRGNTGELFF.

Turning to this clonotype: The junction differs from germline at one of its ends, possibly a read error. The CDR3 reads CSARRDTITGELLF. Here the CDR3 DNA reads TGCAGTGCTAGGCGGGACACAATTACCGGGGAGCTGTTATTT. This chain links TRBV20-1 with TRBJ2-2; either TRBD1 or TRBD2 may supply D (6 bases each). The CDR3 extends over 14 amino acids. Germline values: CDR1 DFQATT, CDR2 SNEGSKA (reference sequence).

In regard to this clonotype: An end of the junction differs from the germline gene, which may be a read error. V usage is TRBV4-2 and J usage is TRBJ1-5; D unresolved. The CDR3 loop spans 15 amino acids. CDR1 and CDR2 (germline): LGHNA, YNFKEQ. In DNA, the CDR3 is TGTGCCAGCAGCCAAGGCCTCACTAGCAATCAGCCCCCGCACTTT. It is translated as CASSQGLTSNQPPHF.

The chain joins TRBV10-1 to TRBJ2-7; D is undetermined. Trimming removed 6 bases from V and 3 bases from J, with 18 bases in between. The CDR3 length is 15 residues. The V gene's germline CDR1 is WNHNN and CDR2 SYGVQD (reference sequence). The CDR3 DNA is TGCGCCAGCAGCCCTAGGTCAAATAGGGACTACGAGCAGTACTTC. This gives the protein CASSPRSNRDYEQYF.

The chain uses TRBV29-1 and TRBJ2-7; D unresolved. Germline lookup yields CDR1 SQVTM and CDR2 ANQGSEA. The CDR3 covers 13 residues. The CDR3 bases are TGCAACGCTGGACCGATAGCCTCCTACGAGCAGTACTTC. Residues: CNAGPIASYEQYF.

Remarks on this clonotype: Just one base apart from a much larger clone, this may be a read error. V gene TRBV30 combines with J gene TRBJ1-5, with D possibly matching TRBD1 (6 bases). The CDR3 length is 14 residues. Trimming stripped 3 bases from V and 4 bases from J, with 13 bases between. From germline, CDR1 is GTSNPN and CDR2 SVGIG (reference sequence). CDR3 region: CAWRARDKNQPQHF. CDR3 sequence (DNA): TGTGCCTGGAGGGCCCGGGACAAAAATCAGCCCCAGCATTTT.

About this clonotype itself: Given the absence of the conserved phenylalanine or tryptophan at the CDR3 end, a read error is likely. The V and J genes are TRBV6-6 and TRBJ2-5; D is perhaps TRBD1 (5 bases). The V gene lost 4 bases and the J gene lost 7 bases, with 19 bases spanning the gap. The CDR3 is 15 residues long. The V gene's germline CDR1 is MNHNY and CDR2 SVGAGI (reference sequence). The CDR3 coding sequence is TGTGCCAGCAGTTCCCATCCGGCGGCTAGGGGGACCCAGTACTTA. Its protein is CASSSHPAARGTQYL.

The V call is TRBV11-2, the J call TRBJ1-6; no reliable D call. Between the trimmed V and J ends, which lost 0 bases and 14 bases, there was a span of 14 bases. Germline V lookup: CDR1 SGHAT, CDR2 FQNNGV. This CDR3 has 14 amino acids. The CDR3 loop reads CASSLDRCNLALHF. The CDR3 DNA follows: TGTGCCAGCAGCTTAGACAGGTGTAATTTAGCCCTCCACTTT.

The chain uses TRBV1 and TRBJ2-2; the table's TRBD2 call for D was not verified on the DNA. TRBV1 is deemed a pseudogene. This CDR3 comprises 18 residues. This chain's CDR3 is CISSQDGSGSERTGELFF. As DNA, the CDR3 is TGCATCAGCAGCCAAGACGGTAGCGGGAGTGAGAGGACCGGGGAGCTGTTTTTT.

This clonotype occurred once. This CDR3 is missing its conserved last phenylalanine or tryptophan, likely due to a read error. The rearrangement joins TRBV6-5 to TRBJ2-3, with D perhaps given as TRBD1 or TRBD2 (6 bases each). Trimming cost V 6 bases and J 1 base, with 14 bases left between them. The CDR3 is made up of 15 amino acids. Germline CDR1 MNHEY, CDR2 SVGAGI. CDR3: CASSRDTGGTDTQYI. The CDR3 bases are TGTGCCAGCAGCCGGGACACGGGGGGCACAGATACGCAGTATATT.

The chain joins TRBV4-1 to TRBJ2-2, with 7 bases lining up with TRBD2. The length of the CDR3 is 18 residues. Germline V gene sequence: CDR1 MGHRA, CDR2 YSYEKL. V lost 7 bases to trimming and J lost 4 bases; unmatched junction nucleotides: 18. The CDR3 DNA reads TGCGCCAGCAACCACCCCCGATGGGGAGGGAGGGGCACCGGGGAGCTGTTTTTT. Encoded protein: CASNHPRWGGRGTGELFF.

Details on this clonotype: This CDR3 fails to terminate in the conserved phenylalanine or tryptophan, so it likely reflects a read error. This sequence joins TRBV6-1 and TRBJ1-2; perhaps TRBD1 as D (5 bases). The CDR3 has 15 amino acids. In germline, CDR1 is MNHNS, CDR2 SASEGT. The ends were cut back, 3 bases at V and 2 bases at J, with 13 bases in the middle. CDR3 sequence: CASSEYGHENYGYTL. CDR3 bases: TGTGCCAGCAGTGAGTATGGACATGAGAACTATGGCTACACCTTA.

In the case of this clonotype: A junction end diverges from the germline sequence, so it may reflect a read error. J is TRBJ2-7 and V is TRBV11-2, with 8 bases identical to TRBD1. Germline CDR1 SGHAT, CDR2 FQNNGV. CDR3 length: 15 residues. The DNA of the CDR3 is TGTGCTAGCAGCTTGGCCGGGACAGGTGGGAAAGATCAGTACTTC. The encoded protein is CASSLAGTGGKDQYF.

Concerning this clonotype itself: Germline is not matched at one junction end, which may reflect a read error. The rearrangement links TRBV5-1 to TRBJ2-3; TRBD2 agrees at 8 bases. From germline, CDR1 is SGHRS and CDR2 YFSETQ. There are 18 residues in the CDR3. DNA of the CDR3: TGCGCCAGTAGCTTGGGACTAGTGGGAGGGAGAAGCACAGATACGCAGTATTTT. It encodes CASSLGLVGGRSTDTQYF.